Below are 12 T cell receptor beta chains sequenced from a single sample in a study of radiotherapy plus CTLA-4 blockade in lung cancer. Method: immunoSEQ multiplex PCR; TCRdb's copy keeps in-frame clones and lacks some. The top ten clones hold roughly 3% of a sample with about 24,000 clones, around 71% of them seen once. The specimen was peripheral blood, collected from a patient treated with radiotherapy plus ipilimumab. The receptors were gathered from a human donor with non-small cell lung cancer whose response to radiotherapy plus ipilimumab could not be evaluated.

The CDR3 sequence is CASSLFPGGPTGELFF. The CDR3 DNA follows: TGTGCCAGCAGTTTATTTCCGGGAGGGCCCACCGGGGAGCTGTTTTTT. The gene calls are TRBV28 and TRBJ2-2; 8 nucleotides agree with TRBD2. Losses at the gene ends were 1 base for V and 4 bases for J; bases not matched to a gene: 5. The germline V gene encodes CDR1 MDHEN and CDR2 SYDVKM. This CDR3 contains 16 residues.

This clone has only a few counts. The V and J genes are TRBV5-4 and TRBJ2-7; 12 nucleotides line up with TRBD1. V was pared by 4 bases and J by 4 bases, with 12 bases of the junction left unmatched. CDR1 is SGHNT and CDR2 is YYREEE in the germline V gene (reference sequence). The CDR3 runs 17 residues. The CDR3 sequence: CASSPRGGQGAEYEQYF. The CDR3 DNA is TGTGCCAGCAGCCCGAGGGGGGGACAGGGGGCTGAGTACGAGCAGTACTTC. Full variable domain (remainder filled in from reference TRBV5-4 and TRBJ2-7): ETGVTQSPTHLIKTRGQQVTLRCSSQSGHNTVSWYQQALGQGPQFIFQYYREEENGRGNFPPRFSGLQFPNYSSELNVNALELDDSALYLCASSPRGGQGAEYEQYFGPGTRLTVT.

On this clone itself: Other nucleotide sequences from this sample produce the same CDR3. This chain connects TRBV5-1 to TRBJ2-1, with 8 positions matching TRBD2. Per germline, CDR1 SGHRS and CDR2 YFSETQ. This CDR3 has 16 residues. V trimming: 0 bases; J trimming: 4 bases; junction bases outside the gene matches: 6. The DNA of the CDR3 is TGCGCCAGCAGCTTGGTACCGGCGGGGGGATACAATGAGCAGTTCTTC. This sequence encodes CASSLVPAGGYNEQFF. Supplemented by reference TRBV5-1 and TRBJ2-1, the full variable domain reads KAGVTQTPRYLIKTRGQQVTLSCSPISGHRSVSWYQQTPGQGLQFLFEYFSETQRNKGNFPGRFSGRQFSNSRSEMNVSTLELGDSALYLCASSLVPAGGYNEQFFGPGTRLTVL.

The chain is built from TRBV29-1 and TRBJ2-7; D is uncertain. CDR3 length equals 12 residues. Germline lookup yields CDR1 SQVTM and CDR2 ANQGSEA. V dropped 3 bases and J dropped 2 bases, with 8 bases sitting between them. The CDR3 DNA sequence: TGCAGCGTTGAGTTCTCTACCTACGAGCAGTACTTC. This gives the protein CSVEFSTYEQYF.

Here the CDR3 DNA reads TGTGCCAGCAGCTCACAGACTAGCGGGAGCTCCTACGAGCAGTACTTC. Translated, it gives CASSSQTSGSSYEQYF. This rearrangement joins TRBV14 to TRBJ2-7; TRBD2 matches 12 bases. CDR1 and CDR2 from the germline V gene are SGHDN and FVKESK. There are 16 residues in the CDR3. Trimming took 5 bases from V and 0 from J; bases not matched to a gene: 5.

In DNA, the CDR3 is TGTGCCAGCAGCTCCGGACTAGCGGGCACAGATACGCAGTATTTT. Protein: CASSSGLAGTDTQYF. The rearrangement joins TRBV7-2 to TRBJ2-3, with 10 bases lining up with TRBD2. The V segment lost 4 bases and the J segment 1 base; nucleotides outside the gene matches: 2. In germline, CDR1 is SGHTA, CDR2 FQGNSA. The CDR3 is 15 residues long.

This chain connects TRBV6-4 to TRBJ1-5; maybe TRBD1 (5 bases). Germline CDR1 MRHNA, CDR2 SNTAGT. V was cut by 1 base and J by 7 bases, with 14 bases left in between. This CDR3 contains 15 residues. CDR3: CASSDCRAWGQPQHF. The DNA for the CDR3 is TGTGCCAGCAGTGACTGCAGGGCATGGGGACAGCCCCAGCATTTT.

This clone was detected a few times. The rearrangement joins TRBV12-2 to TRBJ1-4; TRBD1 is taken as the D call from the table, unchecked against the DNA. TRBV12-2 is a documented pseudogene. The CDR3 extends over 19 amino acids. This CDR3 is CASRSYRDRDVATNEKLFF. The CDR3 DNA sequence: TGTGCAAGTCGCTCATACCGGGACAGGGACGTTGCAACTAATGAAAAACTGTTTTTT.

The J gene is TRBJ1-4, the V gene TRBV18; no clear D gene. The CDR3 consists of 13 residues. Trimming removed 3 bases from V and 8 bases from J, with 10 bases in between. Germline V lookup: CDR1 KGHSH, CDR2 LQKENI. The CDR3 spells CASSPGRNEKLFF. The CDR3 DNA reads TGTGCCAGCTCACCGGGGAGAAACGAAAAACTGTTTTTT.

In DNA form, the CDR3 reads TGTGCCAGCAGCTTAGAGGCTAGCGGGAGCCCGGGAGATACGCAGTATTTT. It codes for CASSLEASGSPGDTQYF. The chain is built from TRBV7-9 and TRBJ2-3; TRBD2 matches at 10 bases. The CDR3 has 17 amino acids. Unmatched junction bases numbered 9, after V lost 1 base and J lost 5 bases. Germline V CDR1 and CDR2: SEHNR, FQNEAQ (reference sequence).

The chain is built from TRBV9 and TRBJ2-7, with TRBD2 matching over 11 bases. V was pared by 3 bases and J by 6 bases, with 14 bases of the junction left unmatched. The germline V gene has CDR1 SGDLS and CDR2 YYNGEE. The CDR3 length is 17 residues. This chain's CDR3 is CASSEGVAGGGSSEQYF. The CDR3 DNA reads as TGTGCCAGCAGCGAAGGGGTAGCGGGAGGGGGTTCTTCCGAGCAGTACTTC.

This clone was detected only a few times. The V call is TRBV2, the J call TRBJ2-3; TRBD2 matches 10 bases. The germline V gene encodes CDR1 SNHLY and CDR2 FYNNEI. This CDR3 comprises 17 residues. The V gene end was trimmed by 4 bases and the J gene end by 0 bases; junction bases not matched to a gene: 7. The CDR3 loop is CASSALTSGASTDTQYF. CDR3 DNA: TGTGCCAGCAGTGCCCTAACTAGCGGGGCTAGCACAGATACGCAGTATTTT.